The 26 T cell receptor beta chains below come from one sample, sequenced in a study of T cell repertoires in cytomegalovirus infection (dated by TCRdb to 2018 to 2020). The treatment or condition label, as the study defines it: in vitro stimulation with specific CMV peptide epitopes to enrich CMV-specific T cells. For these TCRs, the target antigens are not known. The run used an Illumina HiSeq 1500. TCRdb took the public reads, trimmed them with fastp at Q25, ran MiXCR for clone calling and kept in-frame beta chains. CDR3 protein sequences are deduplicated, and each keeps its most common genes and DNA. The sample has about 830,000 distinct CDR3 sequences on record, approximately 30% of them singletons. Roughly an eighth of the sample comes from the top ten. Specimen: cultured CD8+ T cells from PBMCs, collected from culture after CMV antigen stimulation. These TCRs come from a human donor in good health (CMV status not recorded). Some clones in this sample may be carry-over from other donors' samples.

This clonotype was picked up a small number of times. The chain carries TRBV24-1 and TRBJ2-1, with 11 bases identical to TRBD2. V was clipped by 4 bases and J by 4 bases; unmatched bases: 2. The CDR3 extends over 15 amino acids. Germline V CDR1 and CDR2: KGHDR, SFDVKD. This chain's CDR3 is CATSEGTSGYNEQFF. The CDR3 DNA is TGTGCCACCAGTGAGGGGACTAGCGGATACAATGAGCAGTTCTTC.

This clonotype was detected a few times. V and J are TRBV25-1 and TRBJ1-2; TRBD1 might be the D (5 bases). Trimming left V 7 bases short and J 2 bases short, with 8 bases between. The CDR3 is 12 residues long. Germline-derived CDR1 and CDR2 are MGHDK and SYGVNS. CDR3 nucleotide sequence: TGTGCCAGCAAGGACAAGAACTATGGCTACACCTTC. Its translation is CASKDKNYGYTF.

This clonotype showed up just a few times. V usage is TRBV7-8 and J usage is TRBJ2-7; the match to TRBD1 covers 7 bases. This CDR3 comprises 12 residues. Looked up from germline, CDR1 is SGHVS and CDR2 is FQNEAQ. V was pared by 6 bases and J by 6 bases, with 5 bases of the junction left unmatched. The DNA of the CDR3 is TGTGCCAGCAGTCCTGACAGGGTCGAGCAGTACGTC. As protein: CASSPDRVEQYV.

This clonotype was picked up a small number of times. This chain connects TRBV7-6 to TRBJ1-6; 8 bases line up with TRBD1. V lost 5 bases to trimming and J lost 10 bases; unmatched junction nucleotides: 10. The germline V gene has CDR1 SGHVS and CDR2 FNYEAQ. The CDR3 is made up of 15 amino acids. CDR3 sequence reads: CASSPGTGSLSPLHF. The DNA of the CDR3 is TGTGCCAGCAGCCCCGGGACAGGCTCGTTATCACCCCTCCACTTT.

This chain uses TRBV6-1 with TRBJ1-2; possibly TRBD1 for D (5 bases). CDR3 length: 16 residues. Trimming removed 5 bases from V and 1 base from J, with 17 bases in between. Germline CDR1 MNHNS, CDR2 SASEGT. The CDR3 reads CASSQRGRVFNYGYTF. In DNA form, the CDR3 reads TGTGCCAGCAGTCAGCGGGGACGGGTGTTTAACTATGGCTACACCTTC.

V usage is TRBV15 and J usage is TRBJ1-1; D gene unclear. This CDR3 region has 16 residues. Trimming removed 0 bases at V and 0 bases at J, with 11 bases between. Looked up from germline, CDR1 is LNHNV and CDR2 is YYDKDF (reference sequence). CDR3 region: CATSREGGPMNTEAFF. The CDR3 coding sequence is TGTGCCACCAGCAGAGAGGGAGGACCCATGAACACTGAAGCTTTCTTT. The full variable domain, rest sourced from reference TRBV15 and TRBJ1-1, is DAMVIQNPRYQVTQFGKPVTLSCSQTLNHNVMYWYQQKSSQAPKLLFHYYDKDFNNEADTPDNFQSRRPNTSFCFLDIRSPGLGDTAMYLCATSREGGPMNTEAFFGQGTRLTVV.

For this clonotype: A junction end diverges from the germline sequence, so it may reflect a read error. V usage is TRBV4-1 and J usage is TRBJ2-3; TRBD2 aligns across 10 bases. The CDR3 is 15 residues long. The germline V gene has CDR1 MGHRA and CDR2 YSYEKL. CDR3 DNA: TGCGCCAGCAGCCCGAGCGGGGGGGCCGCAGATACGAAGTATTTT. Its translation: CASSPSGGAADTKYF.

The chain carries TRBV6-1 and TRBJ2-7; possible D gene TRBD2, 6 bases. The V gene's germline CDR1 is MNHNS and CDR2 SASEGT. Trimming took 10 bases from V and 2 from J, leaving 15 bases between them. The CDR3 sequence is 13 residues long. The CDR3 bases are TGTGCCACCCGCGGGGAACCAACCTACGAGCAGTACTTC. Protein: CATRGEPTYEQYF.

This clonotype came up a few times. This sequence joins TRBV27 and TRBJ2-1; 11 bases map to TRBD2. The CDR3 is 14 residues long. Looked up from germline, CDR1 is MNHEY and CDR2 is SMNVEV (reference sequence). V gave up 6 bases and J gave up 10 bases; unmatched junction bases: 8. The CDR3 DNA follows: TGTGCCAGCAGCCCTAGCGGGGGGTTCGTCGAGCAGTTCTTC. It yields the protein CASSPSGGFVEQFF.

At least ten counts were recorded for this clonotype. The chain recombines TRBV9 with TRBJ1-1, with 10 bases matching TRBD1. J was trimmed by 4 bases and V by 4 bases; bases with no gene match: 4. The CDR3 totals 14 residues. Germline V gene data show CDR1 as SGDLS and CDR2 as YYNGEE. This CDR3 reads CASSKGQGSTEAFF. The CDR3 DNA sequence: TGTGCCAGCAGCAAGGGACAGGGGTCCACTGAAGCTTTCTTT.

The chain employs TRBV12-3 or TRBV12-4 and TRBJ1-5, with D hard to call. This CDR3 region has 13 residues. Between the trimmed V and J ends, which lost 7 bases and 6 bases, there was a span of 13 bases. CDR3 bases: TGTGCCAGCATGGCTGGAGGGATTCAGCCCCAGCATTTT. Translated, it gives CASMAGGIQPQHF.

There are a few counts of this clonotype. The rearrangement links TRBV11-3 to TRBJ1-1; D is unresolved. The CDR3 totals 20 residues. With 4 bases removed from V and 0 bases from J, the gap between germline ends came to 27 bases. In germline, CDR1 is SGHNT, CDR2 YENEEA. CDR3 DNA sequence: TGTGCCAGCAGCTCCAATTTGGACGAACCCTCAGGCAACATGAACACTGAAGCTTTCTTT. Amino acids: CASSSNLDEPSGNMNTEAFF.

This clonotype appeared a single time. This sequence joins TRBV5-1 and TRBJ2-3; a weak D match, TRBD1 (6 bases). The CDR3 covers 14 residues. The germline gives CDR1 SGHRS, CDR2 YFSETQ. Trimming stripped 4 bases from V and 2 bases from J, with 11 bases between. In nucleotides, the CDR3 is TGCGCCAGCAGCACCGGGACACACACAGATACGCAGTATTTT. It encodes CASSTGTHTDTQYF.

The chain couples TRBV6-1 to TRBJ1-1; TRBD1 is a possible D gene (5 bases). Germline V gene sequence: CDR1 MNHNS, CDR2 SASEGT. Trimming took 2 bases from V and 7 from J, leaving 11 bases between them. CDR3 length equals 13 residues. For the CDR3, the DNA is TGTGCCAGCAGTGAACCAGGGAGCAGTGAAGCTTTCTTT. Translated: CASSEPGSSEAFF.

The chain is built from TRBV5-4 and TRBJ2-1; D not resolved. The CDR3 sequence is 13 residues long. CDR1 SGHNT and CDR2 YYREEE come from the germline V gene (reference sequence). V was pared by 6 bases and J by 7 bases, with 14 bases between. Written as DNA, the CDR3 is TGTGCCAGCAACCCGGGCGGAGCGAATGAGCAGTTCTTC. This encodes CASNPGGANEQFF.

The chain uses TRBV9 and TRBJ2-6; D may match TRBD1 or TRBD2 (5 bases each). This CDR3 region has 18 residues. Trimming left V 3 bases short and J 0 bases short, with 16 bases between. CDR1 and CDR2 from the germline V gene are SGDLS and YYNGEE. The CDR3 loop reads CASSGNRDHRSGANVLTF. CDR3 nucleotide sequence: TGTGCCAGCAGCGGGAACCGGGACCACCGCTCTGGGGCCAACGTCCTGACTTTC.

The chain has TRBV5-5 and TRBJ1-1; possible D gene TRBD1, 5 bases. The germline CDR1 and CDR2 sequences are SGHKS and YYEKEE (reference sequence). The V end lost 2 bases, the J end lost 1 base, and 21 bases lay between the germline ends. This CDR3 is built from 18 residues. CDR3 residues: CASSLGVGPPPWNTEAFF. The CDR3 nucleotides are TGTGCCAGCAGCTTAGGGGTTGGGCCTCCTCCATGGAACACTGAAGCTTTCTTT.

The gene calls are TRBV12-3 or TRBV12-4 and TRBJ1-1; D unclear. The length of the CDR3 is 17 residues. The germline V and J ends were trimmed by 3 bases and 1 base, with 18 bases remaining between them. DNA for the CDR3: TGTGCCAGCAGTTTTATTACCCTTCGGACGGAGAACACTGAAGCTTTCTTT. This codes for CASSFITLRTENTEAFF.

This clonotype was picked up a small number of times. This chain joins TRBV20-1 and TRBJ2-1; the match to TRBD1 covers 7 bases. The CDR3 consists of 13 residues. Germline V gene data show CDR1 as DFQATT and CDR2 as SNEGSKA (reference sequence). J lost 7 bases, V lost 2 bases, and 5 bases had no gene match. CDR3 DNA sequence: TGCAGTGCTAGAAACAGGGGTGGGAATGAGCAGTTCTTC. Its translation: CSARNRGGNEQFF.

This clonotype was seen a handful of times. The rearrangement links TRBV2 to TRBJ2-3; D gene uncertain. Germline CDR1 SNHLY, CDR2 FYNNEI. The V end was cut by 1 base, the J end by 7 bases, with 0 bases between. The CDR3 has 10 amino acids. The CDR3 DNA sequence: TGTGCCAGCAGTGAAGATACGCAGTATTTT. Its translation is CASSEDTQYF.

This clonotype came up a few times. The chain links TRBV7-2 to TRBJ2-1; 7 nucleotides line up with TRBD1. Germline V gene sequence: CDR1 SGHTA, CDR2 FQGNSA. V was pared by 5 bases and J by 3 bases, with 13 bases of the junction left unmatched. CDR3 length: 17 amino acids. The CDR3 here is CASSPMPGTDFYNEQFF. In nucleotides, the CDR3 is TGTGCCAGCAGCCCAATGCCCGGGACAGATTTCTACAATGAGCAGTTCTTC.

The chain is built from TRBV10-3 and TRBJ1-2; maybe TRBD1 (6 bases). Germline V gives CDR1 ENHRY, CDR2 SYGVKD. The CDR3 extends over 14 amino acids. V was trimmed by 8 bases and J by 6 bases, leaving 19 bases between them. The CDR3 loop reads CAILTQGRLNGYTF. The DNA for the CDR3 is TGTGCCATCCTTACACAGGGAAGATTAAATGGCTACACCTTC.

Remarks on this clonotype: This may come from a read error, since a much larger clone is one base off. This rearrangement joins TRBV11-2 to TRBJ2-3, with TRBD2 identical over 12 bases. Germline-derived CDR1 and CDR2 are SGHAT and FQNNGV. CDR3 length equals 19 residues. Here the CDR3 DNA reads TGTGCCAGCGGCTTTGGTTCAACTAGCGGGGGGCCATTGACAGATACGCAGTATTTT. This gives the protein CASGFGSTSGGPLTDTQYF.

The CDR3 loop is CASSLVPTNTEAFF. CDR3 in DNA: TGCGCCAGCAGCCTGGTGCCGACGAACACTGAAGCTTTCTTT. The rearrangement joins TRBV5-1 to TRBJ1-1; D remains ambiguous. Trimming took 4 bases from V and 1 from J, leaving 11 bases between them. Germline V gives CDR1 SGHRS, CDR2 YFSETQ. This CDR3 contains 14 residues.

There are a few counts of this clonotype. V is TRBV7-2 and J is TRBJ2-2, with 7 bases identical to TRBD2. Unmatched junction bases numbered 1, after V lost 6 bases and J lost 0 bases. CDR3 length equals 14 residues. The germline V gene has CDR1 SGHTA and CDR2 FQGNSA. The CDR3 loop reads CASRGGANTGELFF. In nucleotides, the CDR3 is TGTGCCAGCAGGGGGGGGGCGAACACCGGGGAGCTGTTTTTT.

This clonotype showed up just a few times. V is TRBV25-1 and J is TRBJ2-5; D call uncertain. The CDR3 loop spans 13 amino acids. Trimming cost V 2 bases and J 3 bases, with 7 bases left between them. Germline V CDR1 and CDR2: MGHDK, SYGVNS. CDR3: CASSEGAEETQYF. The DNA for the CDR3 is TGTGCCAGCAGTGAAGGAGCAGAAGAGACCCAGTACTTC. Based on the CDR3 plus reference TRBV25-1 and TRBJ2-5, the full variable domain is EADIYQTPRYLVIGTGKKITLECSQTMGHDKMYWYQQDPGMELHLIHYSYGVNSTEKGDLSSESTVSRIRTEHFPLTLESARPSHTSQYLCASSEGAEETQYFGPGTRLLVL.